The entry below describes one TCR beta chain. Its specificity is not known. The TRB cDNA libraries were prepared by 5' RACE with UMI labels. TCRdb processed the 5' RACE reads again and assigns one entry to each CDR3 protein, with no DNA. This sample contains around 7,000 distinct CDR3 sequences. This specimen comes from a study of CXCR3-negative and CXCR3-positive naive CD8 T cells. Study-wide results and caveats: Researchers report CXCR3 expression partially decreased after cryopreservation, with fresh PBMCs used in most assays. More hydrophobic TRB CDR3s were found in CXCR3-positive naive cells than in CXCR3-negative naive cells. Naive subsets were similarly diverse, while memory CD8+ repertoires were much less diverse.

Sequenced material: naive CXCR3- CD8+ T cells from blood. The subset here: CD45RO-CCR7+CD27+CD95- naive CD8+ T cells lacking CXCR3 (TNR3-). The sequence came from a human donor in good health. Some clones in this sample may be carry-over from other donors' samples.

Here the CDR3 reads CASSRRESWTGQGVSEETQYF. The chain is built from TRBV4-1 and TRBJ2-5; TCRdb's D gene call, TRBD1, goes unchecked for lack of DNA. The CDR3 spans 21 residues. The germline CDR1 and CDR2 sequences are MGHRA and YSYEKL.